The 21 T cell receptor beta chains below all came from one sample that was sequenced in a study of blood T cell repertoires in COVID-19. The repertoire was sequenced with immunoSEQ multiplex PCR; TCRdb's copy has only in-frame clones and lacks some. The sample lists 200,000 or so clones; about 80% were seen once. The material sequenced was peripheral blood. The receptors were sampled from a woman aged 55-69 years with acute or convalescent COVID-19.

The DNA for the CDR3 is TGTGCCAGCAGCCTACAGGGGGCGACTAGCACAGATACGCAGTATTTT. Protein: CASSLQGATSTDTQYF. J is TRBJ2-3 and V is TRBV11-2; 9 positions agree with TRBD1. The CDR3 runs to 16 residues. The V gene end was trimmed by 5 bases and the J gene end by 0 bases; junction bases not matched to a gene: 6. Germline-derived CDR1 and CDR2 are SGHAT and FQNNGV.

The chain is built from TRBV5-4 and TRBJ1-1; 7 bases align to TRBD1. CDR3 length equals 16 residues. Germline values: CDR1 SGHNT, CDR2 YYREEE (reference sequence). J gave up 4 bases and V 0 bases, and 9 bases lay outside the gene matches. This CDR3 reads CASSLATGSGGTEAFF. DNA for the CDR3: TGTGCCAGCAGCTTGGCGACAGGGTCCGGGGGCACTGAAGCTTTCTTT.

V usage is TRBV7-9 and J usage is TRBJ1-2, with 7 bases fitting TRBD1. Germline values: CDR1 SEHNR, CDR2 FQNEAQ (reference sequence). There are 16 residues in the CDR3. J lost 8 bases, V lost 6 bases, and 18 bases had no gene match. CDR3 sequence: CASSHTQGTARRGYTF. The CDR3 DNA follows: TGTGCCAGCAGTCACACCCAAGGGACAGCCCGGCGGGGCTACACCTTC. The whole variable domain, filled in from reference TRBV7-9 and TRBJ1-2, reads DTGVSQNPRHKITKRGQNVTFRCDPISEHNRLYWYRQTLGQGPEFLTYFQNEAQLEKSRLLSDRFSAERPKGSFSTLEIQRTEQGDSAMYLCASSHTQGTARRGYTFGSGTRLTVV.

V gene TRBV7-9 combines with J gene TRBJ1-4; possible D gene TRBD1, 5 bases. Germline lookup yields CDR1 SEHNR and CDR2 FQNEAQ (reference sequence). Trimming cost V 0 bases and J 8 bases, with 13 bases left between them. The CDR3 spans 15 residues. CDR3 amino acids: CASSLALGGLEKLFF. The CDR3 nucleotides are TGTGCCAGCAGCTTAGCGCTGGGGGGATTGGAAAAACTGTTTTTT.

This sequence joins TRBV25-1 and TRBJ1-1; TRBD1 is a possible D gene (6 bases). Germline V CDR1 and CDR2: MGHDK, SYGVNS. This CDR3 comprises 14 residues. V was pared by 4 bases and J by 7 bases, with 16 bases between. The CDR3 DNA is TGTGCCAGCAGTGCCGGGGAGGGGGGATTTGAAGCTTTCTTT. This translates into CASSAGEGGFEAFF.

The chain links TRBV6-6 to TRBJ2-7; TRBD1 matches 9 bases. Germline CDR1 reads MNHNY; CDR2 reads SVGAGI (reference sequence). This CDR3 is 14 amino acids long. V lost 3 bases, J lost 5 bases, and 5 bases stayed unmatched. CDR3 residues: CASSYRDRAHEQYF. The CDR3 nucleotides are TGTGCCAGCAGTTATCGGGACAGGGCCCACGAGCAGTACTTC.

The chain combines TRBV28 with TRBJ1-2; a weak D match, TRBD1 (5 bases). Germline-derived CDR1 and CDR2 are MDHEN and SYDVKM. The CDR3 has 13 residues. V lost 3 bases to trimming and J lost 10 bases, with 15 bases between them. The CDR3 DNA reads TGTGCCAGCAGTTTGTGGGACTTCCGAAACTACACCTTC. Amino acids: CASSLWDFRNYTF.

In nucleotides, the CDR3 is TGTGCCAGCAGCCCACAGGGGTCGCGCAATCAGCCCCAGCATTTT. Its protein is CASSPQGSRNQPQHF. The rearrangement links TRBV2 to TRBJ1-5; 7 bases agree with TRBD1. There are 15 residues in the CDR3. Per the germline V gene, CDR1 is SNHLY and CDR2 is FYNNEI. V gave up 6 bases and J gave up 2 bases; unmatched junction bases: 7.

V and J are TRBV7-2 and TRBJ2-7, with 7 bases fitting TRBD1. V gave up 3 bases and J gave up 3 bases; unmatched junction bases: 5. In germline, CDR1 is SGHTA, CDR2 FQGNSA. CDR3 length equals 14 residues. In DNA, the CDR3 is TGTGCCAGCAGCTTTGTAGGGGGCAGCTACGAGCAGTACTTC. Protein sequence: CASSFVGGSYEQYF. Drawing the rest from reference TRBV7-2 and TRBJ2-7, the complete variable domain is GAGVSQSPSNKVTEKGKDVELRCDPISGHTALYWYRQSLGQGLEFLIYFQGNSAPDKSGLPSDRFSAERTGGSVSTLTIQRTQQEDSAVYLCASSFVGGSYEQYFGPGTRLTVT.

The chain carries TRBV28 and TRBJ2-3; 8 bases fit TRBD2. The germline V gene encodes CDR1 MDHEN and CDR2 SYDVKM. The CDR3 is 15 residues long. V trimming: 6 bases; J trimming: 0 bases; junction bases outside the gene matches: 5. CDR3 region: CASRVAGLSTDTQYF. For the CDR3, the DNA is TGTGCCAGCAGGGTAGCGGGGCTTAGCACAGATACGCAGTATTTT.

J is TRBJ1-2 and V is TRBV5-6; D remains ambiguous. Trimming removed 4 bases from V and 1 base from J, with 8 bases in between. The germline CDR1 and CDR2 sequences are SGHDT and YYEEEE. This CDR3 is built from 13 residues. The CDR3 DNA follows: TGTGCCAGCAGCCACTTACGTAACTATGGCTACACCTTC. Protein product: CASSHLRNYGYTF.

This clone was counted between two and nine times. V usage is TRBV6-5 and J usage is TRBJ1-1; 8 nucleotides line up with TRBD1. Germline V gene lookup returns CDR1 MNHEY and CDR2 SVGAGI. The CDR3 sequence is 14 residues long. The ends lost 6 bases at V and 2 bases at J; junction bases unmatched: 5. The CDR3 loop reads CASSWDRLNTEAFF. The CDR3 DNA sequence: TGTGCCAGCAGCTGGGACAGGTTAAACACTGAAGCTTTCTTT.

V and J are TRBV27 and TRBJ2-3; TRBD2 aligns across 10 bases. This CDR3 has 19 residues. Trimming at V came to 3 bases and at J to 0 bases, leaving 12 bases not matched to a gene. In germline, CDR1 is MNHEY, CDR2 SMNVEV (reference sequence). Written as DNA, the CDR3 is TGTGCCAGCAGTTTTCGGGCACTAGCGGGACCAACTAGCACAGATACGCAGTATTTT. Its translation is CASSFRALAGPTSTDTQYF.

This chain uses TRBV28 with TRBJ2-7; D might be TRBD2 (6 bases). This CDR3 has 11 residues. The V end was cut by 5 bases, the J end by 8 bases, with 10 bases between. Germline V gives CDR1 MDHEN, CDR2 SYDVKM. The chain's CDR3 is CASSGGSKQYF. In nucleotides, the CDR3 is TGTGCCAGCAGTGGGGGGTCGAAGCAGTACTTC. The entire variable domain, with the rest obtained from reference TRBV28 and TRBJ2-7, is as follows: DVKVTQSSRYLVKRTGEKVFLECVQDMDHENMFWYRQDPGLGLRLIYFSYDVKMKEKGDIPEGYSVSREKKERFSLILESASTNQTSMYLCASSGGSKQYFGPGTRLTVT.

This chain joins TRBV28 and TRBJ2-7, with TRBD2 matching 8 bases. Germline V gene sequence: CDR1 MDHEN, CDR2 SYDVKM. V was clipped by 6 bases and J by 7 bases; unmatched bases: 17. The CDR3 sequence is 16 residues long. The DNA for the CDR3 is TGTGCCAGCAGCCTACCCCTGGCGGGGGGAGGCCGGGAGCAGTACTTC. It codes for CASSLPLAGGGREQYF.

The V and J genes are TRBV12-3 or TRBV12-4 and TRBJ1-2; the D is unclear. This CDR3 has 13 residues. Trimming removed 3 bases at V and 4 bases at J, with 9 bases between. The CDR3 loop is CASSLRNLYGYTF. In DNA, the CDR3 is TGTGCCAGCAGTTTGCGTAACCTCTATGGCTACACCTTC.

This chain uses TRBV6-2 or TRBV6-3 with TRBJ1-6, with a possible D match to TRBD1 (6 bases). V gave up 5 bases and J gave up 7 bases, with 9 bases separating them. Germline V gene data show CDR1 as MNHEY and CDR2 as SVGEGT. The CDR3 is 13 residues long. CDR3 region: CASSTQGNSPLHF. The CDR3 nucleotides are TGTGCCAGCAGTACGCAGGGGAATTCACCCCTCCACTTT.

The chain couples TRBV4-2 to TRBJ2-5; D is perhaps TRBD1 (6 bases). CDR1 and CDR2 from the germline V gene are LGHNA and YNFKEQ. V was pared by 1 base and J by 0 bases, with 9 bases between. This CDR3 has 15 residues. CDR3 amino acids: CASSQGWDNQETQYF. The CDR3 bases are TGTGCCAGCAGCCAAGGTTGGGACAACCAAGAGACCCAGTACTTC.

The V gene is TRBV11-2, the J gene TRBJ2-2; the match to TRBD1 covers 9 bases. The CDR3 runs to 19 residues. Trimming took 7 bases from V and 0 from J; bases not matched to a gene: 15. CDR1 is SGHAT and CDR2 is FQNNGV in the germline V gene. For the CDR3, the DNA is TGTGCCAGCACCCACAAATTTAGGGGGACAGGGTCGAACACCGGGGAGCTGTTTTTT. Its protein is CASTHKFRGTGSNTGELFF.

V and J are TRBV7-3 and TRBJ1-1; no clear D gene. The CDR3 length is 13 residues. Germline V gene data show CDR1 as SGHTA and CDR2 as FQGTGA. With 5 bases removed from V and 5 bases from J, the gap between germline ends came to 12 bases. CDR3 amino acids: CASSRGLWTEAFF. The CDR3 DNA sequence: TGTGCCAGCAGCAGAGGACTTTGGACTGAAGCTTTCTTT.

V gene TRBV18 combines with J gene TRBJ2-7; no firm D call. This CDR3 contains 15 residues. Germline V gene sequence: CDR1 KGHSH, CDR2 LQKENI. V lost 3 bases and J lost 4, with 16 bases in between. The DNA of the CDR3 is TGTGCCAGCTCACCTAAGCGCCAGTCGGCTTACGAGCAGTACTTC. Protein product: CASSPKRQSAYEQYF.